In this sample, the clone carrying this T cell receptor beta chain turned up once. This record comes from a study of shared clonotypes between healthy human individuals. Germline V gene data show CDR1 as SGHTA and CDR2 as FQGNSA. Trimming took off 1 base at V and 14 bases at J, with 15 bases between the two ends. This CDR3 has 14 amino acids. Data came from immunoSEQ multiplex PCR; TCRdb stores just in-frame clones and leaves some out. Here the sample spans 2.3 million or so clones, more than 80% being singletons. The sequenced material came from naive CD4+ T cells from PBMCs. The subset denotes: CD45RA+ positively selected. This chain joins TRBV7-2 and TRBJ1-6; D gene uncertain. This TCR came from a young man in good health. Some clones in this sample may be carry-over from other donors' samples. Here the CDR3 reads CASSLGSRRAALHF. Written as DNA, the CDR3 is TGTGCCAGCAGCTTAGGAAGCCGGAGGGCAGCCCTCCACTTT.